The 31 T cell receptor beta chains reported below all come from one sample, sequenced in a study of T cells in tuberculosis. Some clones are missing from TCRdb's copy, which holds only in-frame ones; the method was immunoSEQ multiplex PCR. The sample consists of 30,000 to 35,000 clones, approximately 89% of them appearing once. The material sequenced was PBMCs. The receptor source for this set is a donor between 10 and 35 years old with latent tuberculosis or without tuberculosis infection.

Only one count was recorded for this clone. The rearrangement joins TRBV19 to TRBJ2-5; tentative D call: TRBD2 (6 bases). Germline assignment: CDR1 LNHDA and CDR2 SQIVND (reference sequence). This CDR3 spans 14 amino acids. Trimming took 5 bases from V and 1 from J, leaving 11 bases between them. CDR3 coding DNA: TGTGCCAGTAGTGTCCAGGGACTCCAAGAGACCCAGTACTTC. This gives the protein CASSVQGLQETQYF.

The chain combines TRBV6-5 with TRBJ2-7, with D maybe TRBD1 (5 bases). The V end was cut by 3 bases, the J end by 0 bases, with 9 bases between. The CDR3 consists of 14 residues. The germline V gene has CDR1 MNHEY and CDR2 SVGAGI. The CDR3 DNA reads as TGTGCCAGCAGTTATAGTCAGGGCTCCTACGAGCAGTACTTC. It yields the protein CASSYSQGSYEQYF.

V gene TRBV28 combines with J gene TRBJ2-1; D perhaps matches TRBD2 (6 bases). CDR3 size: 17 residues. Trimming removed 3 bases at V and 6 bases at J, with 21 bases between. From germline, CDR1 is MDHEN and CDR2 SYDVKM. The CDR3 DNA follows: TGTGCCAGCAGTTTGGGCCTGGAGGGAAGGAGGTTCAATGAGCAGTTCTTC. It specifies CASSLGLEGRRFNEQFF.

The gene calls are TRBV28 and TRBJ2-5; TRBD1 is a possible D gene (6 bases). Per the germline V gene, CDR1 is MDHEN and CDR2 is SYDVKM. V was pared by 6 bases and J by 4 bases, with 12 bases between. CDR3 length: 13 residues. The CDR3 is CASRLDRTETQYF. The CDR3 nucleotides read TGTGCCAGCAGACTCGACAGGACAGAGACCCAGTACTTC. The variable domain in full, with the rest retrieved from reference TRBV28 and TRBJ2-5, is DVKVTQSSRYLVKRTGEKVFLECVQDMDHENMFWYRQDPGLGLRLIYFSYDVKMKEKGDIPEGYSVSREKKERFSLILESASTNQTSMYLCASRLDRTETQYFGPGTRLLVL.

Comment on this clone: Since no conserved phenylalanine or tryptophan closes the CDR3, a read error is the likely cause. Because the CDR3's place on the DNA is in doubt, the DNA is left out and the CDR3 is given as listed by TCRdb. The CDR3: CASTRDRVL. The chain joins TRBV2 to TRBJ2-6; no DNA check was done on the table's D call, TRBD1. Germline lookup yields CDR1 SNHLY and CDR2 FYNNEI. The CDR3 is 9 residues long, counting both termini.

V is TRBV6-1 and J is TRBJ1-5; weak D call: TRBD1 (6 bases). This CDR3 comprises 15 residues. CDR1 MNHNS and CDR2 SASEGT come from the germline V gene. Trimming removed 7 bases at V and 4 bases at J, with 17 bases between. DNA for the CDR3: TGTGCCAGCAATGGACAGAGAGTAGGGAATCAGCCCCAGCATTTT. Amino acids: CASNGQRVGNQPQHF.

This clone was counted once. The chain combines TRBV5-1 with TRBJ2-7; D is perhaps TRBD2 (6 bases). The CDR3 totals 15 residues. With 4 bases removed from V and 3 bases from J, the gap between germline ends came to 17 bases. The germline gives CDR1 SGHRS, CDR2 YFSETQ. The CDR3 loop reads CASSLRGVQFYEQYF. CDR3 bases: TGCGCCAGCAGCCTGCGGGGTGTCCAGTTCTACGAGCAGTACTTC.

The V and J genes are TRBV5-1 and TRBJ1-3; TRBD1 is a possible D gene (5 bases). This CDR3 comprises 12 residues. V was pared by 2 bases and J by 8 bases, with 8 bases between. From germline, CDR1 is SGHRS and CDR2 YFSETQ. The CDR3 sequence: CASSFPGDTIYF. Written as DNA, the CDR3 is TGCGCCAGCAGCTTCCCGGGGGACACCATATATTTT.

The chain couples TRBV20-1 to TRBJ2-7, with a weak D call TRBD2 (5 bases). The V and J ends lost 6 bases and 5 bases respectively, with 11 bases between them. This CDR3 region has 11 residues. The germline CDR1 and CDR2 sequences are DFQATT and SNEGSKA (reference sequence). Here the CDR3 DNA reads TGCAGTGCCCGACTATTCAACGAGCAGTACTTC. Protein: CSARLFNEQYF.

This clone was seen a single time. This chain connects TRBV5-6 to TRBJ2-4; 9 nucleotides match TRBD1. Germline V gives CDR1 SGHDT, CDR2 YYEEEE. This CDR3 region has 17 residues. Trimming took 1 base from V and 1 from J; bases not matched to a gene: 6. CDR3 in DNA: TGTGCCAGCAGCTTGAGGAGGGACAGGGCGGCCAAAAACATTCAGTACTTC. It yields the protein CASSLRRDRAAKNIQYF.

V gene TRBV4-1 combines with J gene TRBJ1-1; D not resolved. V dropped 8 bases and J dropped 4 bases, with 20 bases sitting between them. Looked up from germline, CDR1 is MGHRA and CDR2 is YSYEKL. The CDR3 length is 15 residues. The CDR3 region is CASRVALRRATEAFF. The CDR3 nucleotides are TGCGCCAGCCGAGTGGCACTACGGAGGGCCACTGAAGCTTTCTTT.

The chain is built from TRBV4-3 and TRBJ2-1; D might be TRBD1 (6 bases). The CDR3 spans 15 residues. Germline CDR1 LGHNA, CDR2 YSLEER. V was pared by 1 base and J by 13 bases, with 20 bases between. CDR3 sequence reads: CASSQAFRQVGPQFF. CDR3 sequence (DNA): TGCGCCAGCAGCCAAGCCTTCCGACAGGTCGGCCCCCAGTTCTTC.

The chain recombines TRBV7-2 with TRBJ1-3, with TRBD1 as a possible D gene (5 bases). The CDR3 sequence is 15 residues long. Germline V lookup: CDR1 SGHTA, CDR2 FQGNSA. Between the trimmed V and J ends, which lost 5 bases and 4 bases, there was a span of 15 bases. The CDR3 bases are TGTGCCAGCAGCATAGAAGCAGGGTCCGGAAACACCATATATTTT. As protein: CASSIEAGSGNTIYF.

The V and J genes are TRBV30 and TRBJ1-1; D is ambiguous. Between the trimmed V and J ends, which lost 0 bases and 1 base, there was a span of 6 bases. The CDR3 consists of 13 residues. Germline V gene lookup returns CDR1 GTSNPN and CDR2 SVGIG (reference sequence). The CDR3 loop is CAWSVRGNTEAFF. As DNA, the CDR3 is TGTGCCTGGAGTGTACGGGGGAACACTGAAGCTTTCTTT.

The genes are TRBV7-9 and TRBJ1-3; 7 bases agree with TRBD1. The V and J ends lost 5 bases and 4 bases, in that order; junction bases with no gene match: 8. CDR3 length equals 15 residues. Germline CDR1 reads SEHNR; CDR2 reads FQNEAQ (reference sequence). CDR3 sequence: CASSPDREYGNTIYF. The CDR3 DNA reads TGTGCCAGCAGCCCAGACAGGGAGTACGGAAACACCATATATTTT.

V gene TRBV28 combines with J gene TRBJ2-7; no firm D call. The V end was cut by 3 bases, the J end by 4 bases, with 10 bases between. The CDR3 is made up of 13 amino acids. Germline CDR1 is MDHEN and CDR2 is SYDVKM. The CDR3, as DNA: TGTGCCAGCAGTTTCCCCGGTGGTTACGAGCAGTACTTC. The encoded protein is CASSFPGGYEQYF.

The chain links TRBV6-5 to TRBJ2-1; D might be TRBD2 (7 bases). CDR1 and CDR2 (germline): MNHEY, SVGAGI. V lost 0 bases and J 9 bases, leaving 15 bases between the germline ends. The CDR3 spans 15 residues. CDR3 DNA: TGTGCCAGCAGTTACTCGAGGCAGGGGAGGGCTGAGCAGTTCTTC. It is translated as CASSYSRQGRAEQFF.

This sequence joins TRBV27 and TRBJ2-7, with a tentative D call TRBD2 (5 bases). V was trimmed by 2 bases and J by 3 bases, leaving 8 bases between them. The CDR3 consists of 13 residues. Looked up from germline, CDR1 is MNHEY and CDR2 is SMNVEV (reference sequence). The DNA for the CDR3 is TGTGCCAGCAGTTTAGGACTTCACTACGAGCAGTACTTC. The encoded protein is CASSLGLHYEQYF.

The chain is built from TRBV7-2 and TRBJ1-2; 8 bases are a match to TRBD1. CDR1 SGHTA and CDR2 FQGNSA come from the germline V gene. The CDR3 is 15 amino acids. The ends lost 5 bases at V and 4 bases at J; junction bases unmatched: 9. The DNA of the CDR3 is TGTGCCAGCAGCCGACAGGGGACGCCGCGCTATGGCTACACCTTC. It yields the protein CASSRQGTPRYGYTF.

This sequence joins TRBV4-1 and TRBJ2-7; unclear D gene. The CDR3 sequence is 13 residues long. Germline values: CDR1 MGHRA, CDR2 YSYEKL. V gave up 2 bases and J gave up 5 bases, with 10 bases separating them. The CDR3 nucleotides read TGCGCCAGCAGCCAAATCACTCAGGACGAGCAGTACTTC. Its translation is CASSQITQDEQYF.

V gene TRBV7-9 combines with J gene TRBJ1-2; no firm D call. The CDR3 covers 13 residues. Trimming took off 5 bases at V and 6 bases at J, with 13 bases between the two ends. CDR1 SEHNR and CDR2 FQNEAQ come from the germline V gene (reference sequence). This CDR3 is CASSPSGKDGYTF. The CDR3 region has the DNA TGTGCCAGCAGCCCATCCGGGAAGGATGGCTACACCTTC.

J is TRBJ2-1 and V is TRBV5-1; 10 bases align to TRBD1. The CDR3 length is 15 residues. Germline lookup yields CDR1 SGHRS and CDR2 YFSETQ. Trimming cost V 4 bases and J 8 bases; bases outside gene matches: 9. The CDR3 bases are TGCGCCAGCAGCCTGCCGGGACAGGGGAACCATGAGCAGTTCTTC. It translates to CASSLPGQGNHEQFF.

This clone came up a few times. The genes are TRBV18 and TRBJ1-2; 9 bases fit TRBD1. With V trimmed by 3 bases and J by 4 bases, 3 bases remained unmatched. The CDR3 has 14 amino acids. Germline values: CDR1 KGHSH, CDR2 LQKENI. The CDR3 is CASSPGQGTYGYTF. The CDR3 nucleotides read TGTGCCAGCTCACCCGGACAGGGGACCTATGGCTACACCTTC.

The rearrangement joins TRBV30 to TRBJ1-1, with D tentatively TRBD1 (5 bases). CDR3 length: 14 residues. V dropped 0 bases and J dropped 4 bases, with 12 bases sitting between them. CDR1 GTSNPN and CDR2 SVGIG come from the germline V gene (reference sequence). As DNA, the CDR3 is TGTGCCTGGAGTGTAAGGGGCCCCGTCACTGAAGCTTTCTTT. It specifies CAWSVRGPVTEAFF.

The V call is TRBV4-2, the J call TRBJ1-5; possibly TRBD1 for D (5 bases). CDR3 length equals 17 residues. Trimming removed 0 bases from V and 3 bases from J, with 15 bases in between. CDR1 is LGHNA, CDR2 YNFKEQ, per germline. CDR3 in DNA: TGTGCCAGCAGCCAAGATAGAGACGGGGGATTCAATCAGCCCCAGCATTTT. Translation: CASSQDRDGGFNQPQHF.

The chain employs TRBV5-1 and TRBJ2-3; TRBD2 matches at 9 bases. Germline assignment: CDR1 SGHRS and CDR2 YFSETQ. The CDR3 length is 16 residues. V trimming: 0 bases; J trimming: 2 bases; junction bases outside the gene matches: 4. CDR3 in amino acids: CASSLERGALTDTQYF. The CDR3 nucleotides read TGCGCCAGCAGCTTGGAGCGGGGGGCCCTCACAGATACGCAGTATTTT.

The chain has TRBV28 and TRBJ1-2; a weak D match, TRBD1 (6 bases). The CDR3 consists of 16 residues. The V gene's germline CDR1 is MDHEN and CDR2 SYDVKM. V gave up 10 bases and J gave up 0 bases, with 21 bases separating them. The CDR3 bases are TGTGCCATATCAAAAATCGGGACATCAACTAACTATGGCTACACCTTC. Amino acids: CAISKIGTSTNYGYTF.

The chain combines TRBV6-1 with TRBJ1-1; 8 bases line up with TRBD1. The germline CDR1 and CDR2 sequences are MNHNS and SASEGT. Trimming at V came to 6 bases and at J to 6 bases, leaving 6 bases not matched to a gene. There are 13 residues in the CDR3. The CDR3 DNA sequence: TGTGCCAGCAGGCAATGGACAGGGTCTGAAGCTTTCTTT. Translated, it gives CASRQWTGSEAFF.

V and J are TRBV19 and TRBJ1-5; 10 bases line up with TRBD1. Trimming took 4 bases from V and 5 from J; bases not matched to a gene: 2. The CDR3 covers 14 residues. Looked up from germline, CDR1 is LNHDA and CDR2 is SQIVND (reference sequence). CDR3 nucleotide sequence: TGTGCCAGTAGTAAGGACAGGGGGTATCAGCCCCAGCATTTT. Amino acid sequence: CASSKDRGYQPQHF.

This clone was observed a single time. This rearrangement joins TRBV16 to TRBJ2-7; D is undetermined. The germline V gene encodes CDR1 KGHSY and CDR2 FQNENV. The CDR3 consists of 12 residues. V lost 4 bases, J lost 9 bases, and 13 bases lay in between. The CDR3 is CASSPESKRQYF. CDR3 bases: TGTGCCAGCAGCCCGGAGTCGAAGAGGCAGTACTTC.

This chain uses TRBV27 with TRBJ2-2, with D perhaps TRBD2 (6 bases). The V end lost 0 bases, the J end lost 4 bases, and 12 bases lay between the germline ends. Germline loops: CDR1 MNHEY, CDR2 SMNVEV (reference sequence). This CDR3 region has 16 residues. The CDR3 region has the DNA TGTGCCAGCAGTTTATCTTGGGGGGAGAGCACCGGGGAGCTGTTTTTT. Protein sequence: CASSLSWGESTGELFF.